Listed below are T cell receptor beta chains from one sample, sequenced in a study of CD8 T cells in ankylosing spondylitis. TCRdb redid the calling of the 5' RACE reads with MiXCR, one entry per CDR3 protein. Found here are over 200,000 distinct CDR3 sequences, roughly a tenth of them singletons; the top ten hold roughly a fifth. Sequencing was done on a sample of blood, either unsorted or a sorted T cell fraction (not recorded which). The receptors stem from a male donor with ankylosing spondylitis or in good health (not recorded which). Each CDR3 is given with its conserved first and last residue. D genes are given only for firm matches. The listing skips clone size in some rows; elsewhere it reads once, few, many or a size class.

clone_size j_call d_call cdr3_length v_call cdr3_aa cdr3_nt
many TRBJ2-7 TRBD2 14 TRBV7-3 CASSLTGTSGEQYF TGTGCCAGCAGCTTAACAGGGACTAGCGGCGAGCAGTACTTC
- TRBJ2-1 TRBD2 15 TRBV27 CASSFVASGGNEQFF TGTGCCAGCAGTTTTGTCGCTAGCGGGGGAAATGAGCAGTTCTTC
few TRBJ2-6 - 17 TRBV5-1 CASSLGTPPSGANVLTF TGCGCCAGCAGCTTGGGGACGCCGCCTTCTGGGGCCAACGTCCTGACTTTC
- TRBJ2-5 - 14 TRBV25-1 CASSESGTLETQYF TGTGCCAGCAGTGAATCGGGGACACTAGAGACCCAGTACTTC
many TRBJ1-5 TRBD1 14 TRBV12-3/TRBV12-4 CASSFGQGVLAQHF TGTGCCAGCAGTTTTGGGCAGGGGGTCTTAGCCCAGCATTTT
- TRBJ2-7 - 10 TRBV2 CASSGYEQHF TGTGCCAGCAGCGGCTACGAGCAGCACTTC
many TRBJ2-1 - 15 TRBV7-3 CASSEGTASYNEQFF TGTGCCAGCAGCGAGGGGACCGCATCCTACAATGAGCAGTTCTTC
many TRBJ1-4 - 13 TRBV2 CASSYGSNEKLFF TGTGCCAGCAGCTATGGGTCTAATGAAAAACTGTTTTTT
few TRBJ2-7 TRBD1 18 TRBV11-2 CASSLAPSGQTISYEQYF TGTGCCAGCAGCCTCGCCCCGTCGGGACAGACCATATCCTACGAGCAGTACTTC
many TRBJ1-5 - 15 TRBV20-1 CSAKRAQALAQPQHF TGCAGTGCTAAAAGGGCCCAGGCCCTAGCCCAGCCCCAGCATTTT
many TRBJ1-1 - 12 TRBV28 CASLMGATEAFF TGTGCCAGCCTTATGGGGGCCACTGAAGCTTTCTTT
many TRBJ2-2 - 11 TRBV29-1 CSVELYGELFF TGCAGCGTTGAGCTATACGGGGAGCTGTTTTTT
many TRBJ2-3 TRBD2 15 TRBV7-2 CASSFTRLATDTQYF TGTGCCAGCAGCTTCACGAGACTAGCTACAGATACGCAGTATTTT
few TRBJ2-1 - 16 TRBV5-1 CASSPLDARGINEQFF TGCGCCAGCAGCCCACTCGACGCGCGGGGTATAAATGAGCAGTTCTTC
many TRBJ2-4 TRBD1 14 TRBV20-1 CSAYSGTEENIQYF TGCAGTGCTTACTCCGGGACAGAAGAAAACATTCAGTACTTC
many TRBJ1-2 - 13 TRBV5-1 CASRTDPNYGYTF TGCGCCAGCAGGACAGACCCTAACTATGGCTACACCTTC
- TRBJ2-7 - 13 TRBV25-1 CASSEGRDYEQYF TGTGCCAGCAGTGAAGGCAGGGACTACGAGCAGTACTTC
many TRBJ2-7 - 15 TRBV24-1 CATSEPGTGTYEQYF TGTGCCACCAGTGAACCCGGGACGGGGACCTACGAGCAGTACTTC
- TRBJ1-1 - 14 TRBV7-6 CASSAQATGTEAFF TGTGCCAGCAGCGCACAGGCAACGGGGACTGAAGCTTTCTTT
- TRBJ1-2 - 15 TRBV28 CASSPLPKQGKGYTF TGTGCCAGCAGTCCCCTACCGAAACAGGGAAAGGGCTACACCTTC
few TRBJ2-7 - 13 TRBV7-2 CASSSGWAYEQYF TGTGCCAGCAGCTCAGGGTGGGCCTACGAGCAGTACTTC
many TRBJ2-7 - 15 TRBV27 CASSSPGGSSYEQYF TGTGCCAGCAGTTCCCCCGGGGGCAGTTCCTACGAGCAGTACTTC
many TRBJ1-1 TRBD1 14 TRBV24-1 CATSDPGQGVGAFF TGTGCCACCAGTGACCCGGGACAGGGTGTTGGAGCTTTCTTT
few TRBJ2-3 TRBD2 16 TRBV20-1 CSAGGGHSGESDTQYF TGCAGTGCTGGGGGGGGACATAGCGGGGAGTCAGATACGCAGTATTTT
- TRBJ1-3 TRBD1 18 TRBV29-1 CSVDATLTGGEAGNTIYF TGCAGCGTTGACGCCACTTTGACAGGGGGAGAAGCTGGAAACACCATATATTTT
many TRBJ2-5 TRBD1 14 TRBV6-1 CASSARQGRETQYF TGTGCCAGCAGTGCCCGACAGGGTAGGGAGACCCAGTACTTC
many TRBJ2-1 TRBD2 17 TRBV7-2 CASSPPGLAGGLNEQFF TGTGCCAGCAGCCCGCCGGGACTAGCGGGGGGGCTCAATGAGCAGTTCTTC
few TRBJ2-1 - 14 TRBV3-1 CASRSGLTGNEQFF TGTGCCAGCAGATCCGGACTTACTGGCAATGAGCAGTTCTTC
many TRBJ1-5 TRBD1 15 TRBV20-1 CSADRQGYSNQPQHF TGCAGTGCCGACCGACAGGGGTATAGCAATCAGCCCCAGCATTTT
many TRBJ1-3 - 12 TRBV15 CATSVRGNTIYF TGTGCCACCAGCGTCCGTGGAAACACCATATATTTT
- TRBJ2-1 - 18 TRBV3-1 CASSQEATVRSSYNEQFF TGTGCCAGCAGCCAAGAGGCGACAGTACGGAGTTCCTACAATGAGCAGTTCTTC
many TRBJ1-6 TRBD1 15 TRBV3-1 CASSQTGQQNSPLHF TGTGCCAGCAGCCAAACGGGACAGCAGAATTCACCCCTCCACTTT
- TRBJ2-1 TRBD2 17 TRBV15 CATSREGTSGGDNEQFF TGTGCCACCAGCAGAGAGGGGACTAGCGGGGGGGACAATGAGCAGTTCTTC
many TRBJ2-3 - 14 TRBV5-1 CASSQRTGTDTQYF TGCGCCAGCAGCCAAAGGACAGGCACAGATACGCAGTATTTT
many TRBJ2-7 TRBD1 14 TRBV27 CASSLLGQGATEYF TGTGCCAGCAGTTTACTTGGACAGGGGGCAACGGAGTACTTC
many TRBJ1-1 - 13 TRBV12-3/TRBV12-4 CASSWDLNTEAFF TGTGCCAGCAGCTGGGACTTAAACACTGAAGCTTTCTTT
- TRBJ2-5 - 14 TRBV7-3 CASSTANGGETQYF TGTGCCAGCAGCACCGCTAATGGGGGAGAGACCCAGTACTTC
few TRBJ2-1 - 15 TRBV11-2 CASSASGTGYNEQFF TGTGCCAGCAGCGCTAGCGGGACAGGCTACAATGAGCAGTTCTTC
many TRBJ2-1 - 15 TRBV14 CASTLHPGGQTEQFF TGTGCCAGCACTCTTCACCCCGGTGGTCAGACTGAGCAGTTCTTC
many TRBJ2-1 TRBD2 15 TRBV12-3/TRBV12-4 CASSLLAGAHNEQFF TGTGCCAGCAGTTTACTAGCGGGGGCCCACAATGAGCAGTTCTTC
many TRBJ1-1 - 13 TRBV9 CASSVMGNTEAFF TGTGCCAGCAGCGTAATGGGGAACACTGAAGCTTTCTTT
- TRBJ1-4 - 13 TRBV20-1 CSATGTPNEKLFF TGCAGTGCTACCGGGACCCCAAATGAAAAACTGTTTTTT
- TRBJ1-2 - 15 TRBV5-5 CASSLSPGEGYGYTF TGTGCCAGCAGCTTATCTCCAGGGGAAGGCTATGGCTACACCTTC
- TRBJ1-2 - 11 TRBV20-1 CSASRGNGYTF TGCAGTGCTAGTCGGGGGAATGGCTACACCTTC
many TRBJ2-2 TRBD1 16 TRBV20-1 CSAWALGQGATGELFF TGCAGTGCTTGGGCTTTAGGACAGGGGGCAACCGGGGAGCTGTTTTTT
few TRBJ2-7 - 14 TRBV5-6 CASSLGTGAGEQYF TGTGCCAGCAGCTTGGGGACTGGGGCCGGTGAGCAGTACTTC
- TRBJ1-3 - 15 TRBV2 CASSEEDYSGNTIYF TGTGCCAGCAGTGAAGAGGATTACTCTGGAAACACCATATATTTT
many TRBJ1-2 - 13 TRBV7-2 CASSQTPPRGYTF TGTGCCAGCAGCCAAACCCCTCCGCGCGGCTACACCTTC
many TRBJ1-1 TRBD1 17 TRBV5-1 CASSPGAGQGVNTEAFF TGCGCCAGCAGCCCTGGGGCGGGACAGGGAGTCAACACTGAAGCTTTCTTT
few TRBJ2-6 - 13 TRBV28 CASSLSGANVLTF TGTGCCAGCAGTTTATCCGGGGCCAACGTCCTGACTTTC
- TRBJ2-5 - 14 TRBV5-1 CASSLVAGEETQYF TGCGCCAGCAGCTTGGTGGCGGGCGAAGAGACCCAGTACTTC
many TRBJ2-3 - 12 TRBV18 CASSPLSGTQYF TGTGCCAGCTCACCGCTCAGTGGTACGCAGTATTTT
few TRBJ2-3 - 12 TRBV29-1 CSVYLSTDTQYF TGCAGCGTTTACCTATCCACAGATACGCAGTATTTT
many TRBJ2-2 - 14 TRBV20-1 CSAPRGADTGELFF TGCAGTGCGCCGAGGGGGGCCGACACCGGGGAGCTGTTTTTT
many TRBJ1-6 TRBD1 13 TRBV20-1 CSAEIRGLSPLHF TGCAGTGCCGAGATCAGGGGGCTTTCACCCCTCCACTTT
once TRBJ2-7 - 14 TRBV2 CASSEETGLGEQYF TGTGCCAGCAGTGAAGAGACGGGCCTAGGGGAGCAGTACTTC
once TRBJ2-5 - 14 TRBV4-2 CASSQVTEQETQYF TGTGCCAGCAGCCAAGTGACGGAACAAGAGACCCAGTACTTC